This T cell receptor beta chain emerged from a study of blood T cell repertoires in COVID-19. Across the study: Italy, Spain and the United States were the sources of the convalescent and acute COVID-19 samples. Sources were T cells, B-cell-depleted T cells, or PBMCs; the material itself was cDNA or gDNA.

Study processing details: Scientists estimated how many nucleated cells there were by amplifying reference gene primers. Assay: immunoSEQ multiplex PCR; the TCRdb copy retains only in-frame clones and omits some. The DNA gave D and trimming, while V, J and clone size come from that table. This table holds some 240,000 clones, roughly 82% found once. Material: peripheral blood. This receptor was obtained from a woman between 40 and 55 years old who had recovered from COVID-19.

For the CDR3, the DNA is TGCGCCAGCAGCCAAGAACGTCGTGGAGGGGATGAGCAGTTCTTC. This codes for CASSQERRGGDEQFF. The J gene is TRBJ2-1, the V gene TRBV4-3; weak D call: TRBD2 (6 bases). The germline V gene has CDR1 LGHNA and CDR2 YSLEER. Deletions cut 0 bases from V and 8 bases from J, with 14 bases between. This CDR3 has 15 residues.